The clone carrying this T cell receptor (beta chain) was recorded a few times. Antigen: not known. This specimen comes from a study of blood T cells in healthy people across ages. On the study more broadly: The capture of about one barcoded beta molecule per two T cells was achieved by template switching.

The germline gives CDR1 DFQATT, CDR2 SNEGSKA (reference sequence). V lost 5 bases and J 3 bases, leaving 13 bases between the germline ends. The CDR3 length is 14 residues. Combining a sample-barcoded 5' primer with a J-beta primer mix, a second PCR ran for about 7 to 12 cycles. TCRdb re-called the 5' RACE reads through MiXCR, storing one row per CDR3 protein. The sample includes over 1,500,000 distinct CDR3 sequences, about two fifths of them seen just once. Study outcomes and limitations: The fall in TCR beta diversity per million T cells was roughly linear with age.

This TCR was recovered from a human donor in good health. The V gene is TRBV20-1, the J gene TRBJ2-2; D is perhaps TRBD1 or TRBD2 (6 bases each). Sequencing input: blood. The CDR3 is CSALPGADTGELFF. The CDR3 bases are TGCAGTGCTTTACCGGGGGCCGACACCGGGGAGCTGTTTTTT.